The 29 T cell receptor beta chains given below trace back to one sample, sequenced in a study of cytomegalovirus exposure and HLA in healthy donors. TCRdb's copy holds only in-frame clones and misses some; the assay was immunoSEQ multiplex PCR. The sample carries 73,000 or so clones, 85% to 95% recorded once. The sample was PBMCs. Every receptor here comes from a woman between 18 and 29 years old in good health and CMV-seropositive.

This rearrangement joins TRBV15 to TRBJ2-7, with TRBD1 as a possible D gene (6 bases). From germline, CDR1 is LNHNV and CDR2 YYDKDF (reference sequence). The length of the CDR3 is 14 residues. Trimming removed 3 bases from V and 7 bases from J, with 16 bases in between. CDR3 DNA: TGTGCCACCAGCAGCCGACAGGCGCTACGAGAGCAGTACTTC. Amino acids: CATSSRQALREQYF.

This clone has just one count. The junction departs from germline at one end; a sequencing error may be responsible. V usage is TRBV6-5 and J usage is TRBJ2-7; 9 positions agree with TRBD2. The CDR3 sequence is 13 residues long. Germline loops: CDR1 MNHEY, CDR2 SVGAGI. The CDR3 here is CASLPDGSGRPHF. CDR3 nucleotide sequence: TGTGCCAGCCTACCGGACGGAAGCGGGAGGCCACACTTC.

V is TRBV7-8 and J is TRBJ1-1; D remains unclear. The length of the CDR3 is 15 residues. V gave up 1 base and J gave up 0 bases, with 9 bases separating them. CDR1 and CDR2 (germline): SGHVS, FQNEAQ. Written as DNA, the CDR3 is TGTGCCAGCAGCTTAGTCGGAGGCCTGAACACTGAAGCTTTCTTT. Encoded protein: CASSLVGGLNTEAFF.

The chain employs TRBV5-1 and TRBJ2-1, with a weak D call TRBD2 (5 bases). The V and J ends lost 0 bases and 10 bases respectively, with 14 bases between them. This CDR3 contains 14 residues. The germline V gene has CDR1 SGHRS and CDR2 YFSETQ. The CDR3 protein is CASSLVGSRIEQFF. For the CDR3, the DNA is TGCGCCAGCAGCTTGGTAGGGAGCCGTATCGAGCAGTTCTTC.

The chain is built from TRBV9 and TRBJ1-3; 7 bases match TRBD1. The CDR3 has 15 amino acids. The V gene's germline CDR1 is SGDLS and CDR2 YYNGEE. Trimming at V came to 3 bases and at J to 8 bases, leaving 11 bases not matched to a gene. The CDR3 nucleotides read TGTGCCAGCAGCGCCCAAACAGGGGACCCTGACACCATATATTTT. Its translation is CASSAQTGDPDTIYF.

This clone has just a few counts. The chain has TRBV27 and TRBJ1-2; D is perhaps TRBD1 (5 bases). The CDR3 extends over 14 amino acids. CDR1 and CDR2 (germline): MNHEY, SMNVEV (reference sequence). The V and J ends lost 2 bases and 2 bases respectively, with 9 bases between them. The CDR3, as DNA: TGTGCCAGCAGTTTACAGGGCAGAAACTATGGCTACACCTTC. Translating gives CASSLQGRNYGYTF.

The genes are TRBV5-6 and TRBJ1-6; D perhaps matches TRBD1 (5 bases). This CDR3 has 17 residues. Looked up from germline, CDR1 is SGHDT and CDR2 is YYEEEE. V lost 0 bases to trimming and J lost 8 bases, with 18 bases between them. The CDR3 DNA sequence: TGTGCCAGCAGCTTGGAAGGAGGGGCCCCCCTTCATTCACCCCTCCACTTT. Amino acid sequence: CASSLEGGAPLHSPLHF.

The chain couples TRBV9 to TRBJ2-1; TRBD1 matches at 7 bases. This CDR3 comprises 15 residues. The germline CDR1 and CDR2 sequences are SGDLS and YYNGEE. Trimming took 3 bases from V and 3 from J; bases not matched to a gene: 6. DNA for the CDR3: TGTGCCAGCAGCGCTGGGACAGCCAACTACAATGAGCAGTTCTTC. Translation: CASSAGTANYNEQFF.

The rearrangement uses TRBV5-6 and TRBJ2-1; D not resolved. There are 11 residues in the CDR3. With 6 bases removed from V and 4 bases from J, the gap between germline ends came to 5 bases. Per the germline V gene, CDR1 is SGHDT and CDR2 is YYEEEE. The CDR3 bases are TGTGCCAGCACCGGGTACAATGAGCAGTTCTTC. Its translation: CASTGYNEQFF.

The CDR3 DNA is TGTGCCAGCAGAACGAACAGGGGAACTGGAAACACCATATATTTT. It codes for CASRTNRGTGNTIYF. This sequence joins TRBV11-2 and TRBJ1-3, with 7 bases identical to TRBD1. The J segment lost 2 bases and the V segment lost 6 bases, leaving 7 bases of the junction unmatched. Germline V gene sequence: CDR1 SGHAT, CDR2 FQNNGV. The CDR3 contains 15 residues.

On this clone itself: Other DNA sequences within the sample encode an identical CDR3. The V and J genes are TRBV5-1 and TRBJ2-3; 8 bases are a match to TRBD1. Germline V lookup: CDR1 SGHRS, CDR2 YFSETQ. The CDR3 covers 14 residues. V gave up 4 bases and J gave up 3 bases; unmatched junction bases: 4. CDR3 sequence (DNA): TGCGCCAGCAGCCTCGACAGGGGAACAGATACGCAGTATTTT. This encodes CASSLDRGTDTQYF.

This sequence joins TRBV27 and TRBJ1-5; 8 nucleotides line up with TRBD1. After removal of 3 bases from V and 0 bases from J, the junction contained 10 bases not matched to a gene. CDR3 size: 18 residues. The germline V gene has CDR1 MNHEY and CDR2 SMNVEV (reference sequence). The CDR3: CASSFPGTGNNSNQPQHF. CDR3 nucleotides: TGTGCCAGCAGTTTCCCCGGGACAGGTAATAATAGCAATCAGCCCCAGCATTTT.

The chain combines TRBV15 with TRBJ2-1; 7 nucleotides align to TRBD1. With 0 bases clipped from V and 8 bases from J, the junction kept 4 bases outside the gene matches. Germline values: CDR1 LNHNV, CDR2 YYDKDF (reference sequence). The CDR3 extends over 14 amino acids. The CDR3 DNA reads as TGTGCCACCAGCAGAGATCGAGGGGGCTATGAGCAGTTCTTC. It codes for CATSRDRGGYEQFF.

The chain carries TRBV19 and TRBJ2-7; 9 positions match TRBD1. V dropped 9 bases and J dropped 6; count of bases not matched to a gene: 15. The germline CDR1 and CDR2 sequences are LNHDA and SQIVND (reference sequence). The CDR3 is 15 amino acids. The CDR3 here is CASAGPGQGRGEQYF. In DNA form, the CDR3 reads TGTGCCAGCGCTGGACCGGGACAGGGCCGAGGCGAGCAGTACTTC.

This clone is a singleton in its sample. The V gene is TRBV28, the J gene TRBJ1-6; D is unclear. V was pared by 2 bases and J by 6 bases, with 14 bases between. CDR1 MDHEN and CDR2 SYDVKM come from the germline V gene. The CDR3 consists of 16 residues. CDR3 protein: CASSLVGARGNSPLHF. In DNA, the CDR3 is TGTGCCAGCAGTTTAGTGGGCGCTCGGGGTAATTCACCCCTCCACTTT.

CDR3 nucleotide sequence: TGCGCCAGCAGCTTGGGAACGACCCTGGCAGGGGTTAGGACCTACGAGCAGTACTTC. As protein: CASSLGTTLAGVRTYEQYF. The V call is TRBV5-1, the J call TRBJ2-7, with a possible D match to TRBD1 (6 bases). V lost 0 bases to trimming and J lost 2 bases, with 24 bases between them. Per the germline V gene, CDR1 is SGHRS and CDR2 is YFSETQ. This CDR3 is built from 19 residues.

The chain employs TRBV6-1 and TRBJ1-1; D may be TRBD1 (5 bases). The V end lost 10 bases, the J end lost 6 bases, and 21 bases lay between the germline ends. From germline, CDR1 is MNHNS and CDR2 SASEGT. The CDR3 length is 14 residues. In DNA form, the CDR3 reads TGTGCCATCCGGAAGAACGGGGGTTTCCCTGAAGCTTTCTTT. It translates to CAIRKNGGFPEAFF.

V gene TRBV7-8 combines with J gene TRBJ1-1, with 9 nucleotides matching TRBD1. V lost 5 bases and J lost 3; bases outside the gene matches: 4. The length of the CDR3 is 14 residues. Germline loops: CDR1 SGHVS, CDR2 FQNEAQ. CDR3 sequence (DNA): TGTGCCAGCAGCCTCGGACAGGGGTACACTGAAGCTTTCTTT. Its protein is CASSLGQGYTEAFF.

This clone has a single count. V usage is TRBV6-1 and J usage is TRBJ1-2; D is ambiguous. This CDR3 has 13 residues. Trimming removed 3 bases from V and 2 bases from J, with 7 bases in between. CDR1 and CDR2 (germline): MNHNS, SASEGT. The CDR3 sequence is CASSDYSNYGYTF. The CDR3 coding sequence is TGTGCCAGCAGTGATTACAGCAACTATGGCTACACCTTC.

The CDR3 DNA sequence: TGTGCCAGTAGTATGGCCGGGGGTCTTGGCTACACCTTC. Translation: CASSMAGGLGYTF. The rearrangement uses TRBV19 and TRBJ1-2; maybe TRBD1 (5 bases). Germline assignment: CDR1 LNHDA and CDR2 SQIVND (reference sequence). There are 13 residues in the CDR3. V was shortened by 3 bases and J by 7 bases, with 12 bases between the two germline ends. Combining the CDR3 with reference TRBV19 and TRBJ1-2 gives the whole variable domain DGGITQSPKYLFRKEGQNVTLSCEQNLNHDAMYWYRQDPGQGLRLIYYSQIVNDFQKGDIAEGYSVSREKKESFPLTVTSAQKNPTAFYLCASSMAGGLGYTFGSGTRLTVV.

The CDR3 protein is CASSIGRERGPYNEQFF. For the CDR3, the DNA is TGTGCCAGTAGTATAGGTAGGGAGAGGGGGCCGTACAATGAGCAGTTCTTC. This chain uses TRBV19 with TRBJ2-1; 7 bases fit TRBD1. Unmatched junction bases numbered 10, after V lost 1 base and J lost 4 bases. The germline CDR1 and CDR2 sequences are LNHDA and SQIVND (reference sequence). The CDR3 has 17 residues.

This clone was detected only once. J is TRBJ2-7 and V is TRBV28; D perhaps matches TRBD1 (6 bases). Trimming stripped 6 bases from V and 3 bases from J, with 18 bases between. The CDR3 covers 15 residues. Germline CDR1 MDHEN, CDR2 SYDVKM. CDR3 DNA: TGTGCCAGCAGGTATCAGACAGGTTGGTTCTACGAGCAGTACTTC. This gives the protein CASRYQTGWFYEQYF.

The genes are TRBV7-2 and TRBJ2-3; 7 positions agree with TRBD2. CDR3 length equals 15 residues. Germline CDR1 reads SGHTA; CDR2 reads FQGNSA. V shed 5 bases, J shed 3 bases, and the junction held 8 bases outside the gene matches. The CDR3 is CASSGRERDTDTQYF. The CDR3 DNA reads TGTGCCAGCAGCGGCCGCGAGCGGGATACAGATACGCAGTATTTT.

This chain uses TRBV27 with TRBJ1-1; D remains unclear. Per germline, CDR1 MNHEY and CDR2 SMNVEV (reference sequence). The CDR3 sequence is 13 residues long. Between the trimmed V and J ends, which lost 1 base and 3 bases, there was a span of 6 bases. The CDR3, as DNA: TGTGCCAGCAGTTTATTGCGGGACACTGAAGCTTTCTTT. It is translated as CASSLLRDTEAFF.

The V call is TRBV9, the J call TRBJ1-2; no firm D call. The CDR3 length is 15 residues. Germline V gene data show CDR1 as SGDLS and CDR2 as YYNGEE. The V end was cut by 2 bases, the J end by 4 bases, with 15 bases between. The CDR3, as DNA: TGTGCCAGCAGCGTCCGACCCGTAGGAGGCTATGGCTACACCTTC. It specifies CASSVRPVGGYGYTF.

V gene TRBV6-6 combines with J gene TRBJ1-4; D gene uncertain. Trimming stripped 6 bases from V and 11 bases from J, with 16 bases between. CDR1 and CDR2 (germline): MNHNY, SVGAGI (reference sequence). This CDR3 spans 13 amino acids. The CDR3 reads CASRPSGKRKLFF. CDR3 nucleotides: TGTGCCAGCAGGCCATCGGGAAAAAGGAAACTGTTTTTT.

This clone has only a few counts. In DNA, the CDR3 is TGTGCCAGTAGTATAGGGGGGAGTACTAGCGGACCACCTTACAATGAGCAGTTCTTC. This gives the protein CASSIGGSTSGPPYNEQFF. The rearrangement uses TRBV19 and TRBJ2-1; 8 nucleotides agree with TRBD2. Looked up from germline, CDR1 is LNHDA and CDR2 is SQIVND (reference sequence). The CDR3 has 19 amino acids. After removal of 1 base from V and 4 bases from J, the junction contained 15 bases not matched to a gene.

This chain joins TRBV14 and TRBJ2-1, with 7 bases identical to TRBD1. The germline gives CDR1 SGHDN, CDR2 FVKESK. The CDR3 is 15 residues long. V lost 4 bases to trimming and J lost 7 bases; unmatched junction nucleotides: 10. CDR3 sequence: CASSPWTGGVNEQFF. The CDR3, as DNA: TGTGCCAGCAGCCCGTGGACAGGAGGAGTGAATGAGCAGTTCTTC.

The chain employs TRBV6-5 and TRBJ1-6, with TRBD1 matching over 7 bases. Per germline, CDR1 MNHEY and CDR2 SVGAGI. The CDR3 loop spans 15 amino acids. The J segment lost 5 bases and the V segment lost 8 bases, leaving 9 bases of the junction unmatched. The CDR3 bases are TGTGCCAGCCTACAGGGGAGGTCAGATAATTCACCCCTCCACTTT. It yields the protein CASLQGRSDNSPLHF.